One sample yielded the 27 T cell receptor beta chains listed below, sequenced in a study of blood T cell repertoires in COVID-19 (dated by TCRdb to about 2020). The library relied on the immunoSEQ multiplex PCR assay. Not all clones reach the TCRdb copy of this immuneACCESS table, which keeps in-frame sequences only. Checked studies attribute under half of the gap to unresolved V genes and leave the rest unexplained. The sample includes approximately 220,000 clones, with about 86% observed a single time. The leading ten clones occupy about 4.7% of the sample. The sequencing input was PBMCs or T cells enriched from blood (not recorded which). These receptor sequences come from a woman aged 25-40 years who had been exposed to COVID-19.

The chain is built from TRBV4-1 and TRBJ1-3; the D is unclear. This CDR3 has 16 amino acids. Germline V lookup: CDR1 MGHRA, CDR2 YSYEKL. Between the trimmed V and J ends, which lost 1 base and 0 bases, there was a span of 10 bases. The CDR3 protein is CASSQGAVISGNTIYF. In DNA form, the CDR3 reads TGCGCCAGCAGCCAAGGGGCAGTGATCTCTGGAAACACCATATATTTT.

In regard to this clone: This CDR3 is also generated by other DNA sequences in the sample. This chain connects TRBV5-1 to TRBJ2-1, with 7 bases matching TRBD1. Germline loops: CDR1 SGHRS, CDR2 YFSETQ. The CDR3 contains 14 residues. V shed 0 bases and J 4 bases; nucleotides not matched to a gene: 1. Written as DNA, the CDR3 is TGCGCCAGCAGCTTGGGGGACAGTTACAATGAGCAGTTCTTC. It translates to CASSLGDSYNEQFF.

The CDR3 protein is CASSHRAVSAVGGNTIYF. The CDR3 bases are TGTGCCAGCAGTCACAGGGCGGTCTCGGCAGTGGGAGGAAACACCATATATTTT. The chain uses TRBV25-1 and TRBJ1-3, with a weak D call TRBD1 (6 bases). Germline V gene lookup returns CDR1 MGHDK and CDR2 SYGVNS. Trimming cost V 5 bases and J 4 bases, with 24 bases left between them. The CDR3 totals 18 residues.

The chain couples TRBV7-8 to TRBJ1-5; perhaps TRBD1 as D (6 bases). Trimming took off 0 bases at V and 5 bases at J, with 14 bases between the two ends. There are 16 residues in the CDR3. Germline values: CDR1 SGHVS, CDR2 FQNEAQ. CDR3 residues: CASSLASWAGDQPQHF. CDR3 DNA: TGTGCCAGCAGCTTAGCGTCTTGGGCAGGGGATCAGCCCCAGCATTTT.

This chain uses TRBV18 with TRBJ2-3; TRBD2 agrees at 7 bases. The germline V gene has CDR1 KGHSH and CDR2 LQKENI. This CDR3 is built from 16 residues. Trimming cost V 3 bases and J 0 bases; bases outside gene matches: 6. The DNA for the CDR3 is TGTGCCAGCTCACCGGGGGGAGCGGGGAGCACAGATACGCAGTATTTT. The encoded protein is CASSPGGAGSTDTQYF.

The rearrangement links TRBV29-1 to TRBJ1-1; TRBD1 might be the D (5 bases). In germline, CDR1 is SQVTM, CDR2 ANQGSEA. The germline V and J ends were trimmed by 7 bases and 1 base, with 13 bases remaining between them. This CDR3 comprises 13 residues. In nucleotides, the CDR3 is TGCAGCGCTAGAGGACATGAGAACACTGAAGCTTTCTTT. Residues: CSARGHENTEAFF.

The count of this clone is one. CDR3 protein: CAVGQGNQPQHF. The CDR3, as DNA: TGTGCCGTCGGACAGGGGAATCAGCCCCAGCATTTT. The genes are TRBV7-6 and TRBJ1-5; 9 nucleotides match TRBD1. The CDR3 runs to 12 residues. After removal of 11 bases from V and 4 bases from J, the junction contained 3 bases not matched to a gene. Germline V lookup: CDR1 SGHVS, CDR2 FNYEAQ.

The chain combines TRBV6-6 with TRBJ1-6, with TRBD1 matching 8 bases. The V gene end was trimmed by 7 bases and the J gene end by 10 bases; junction bases not matched to a gene: 12. The CDR3 is 15 amino acids. Germline V gives CDR1 MNHNY, CDR2 SVGAGI (reference sequence). CDR3 sequence (DNA): TGTGCCAGCACCGAGGTGGACAGGGTCCGATCACCCCTCCACTTT. As protein: CASTEVDRVRSPLHF.

The rearrangement links TRBV10-2 to TRBJ2-7; possible D gene TRBD1, 6 bases. Trimming left V 0 bases short and J 4 bases short, with 7 bases between. Looked up from germline, CDR1 is WSHSY and CDR2 is SAAADI. The CDR3 is 13 amino acids. The CDR3 DNA is TGCGCCAGCAGTGAGTCTAGGGGGTACGAGCAGTACTTC. Translation gives CASSESRGYEQYF.

This chain joins TRBV12-2 and TRBJ2-3; the table's TRBD2 call for D was not verified on the DNA. TRBV12-2 is a known pseudogene. The CDR3 consists of 19 residues. In nucleotides, the CDR3 is TGTGCAAGTCGCTTGGCACCCGGGACTAGCGGGGGCCCGACAGATACGCAGTATTTT. As protein: CASRLAPGTSGGPTDTQYF.

V usage is TRBV29-1 and J usage is TRBJ2-7, with 10 bases matching TRBD1. The CDR3 is 13 amino acids. Germline CDR1 reads SQVTM; CDR2 reads ANQGSEA. The J segment lost 2 bases and the V segment lost 7 bases, leaving 5 bases of the junction unmatched. CDR3 in amino acids: CSALGTGAYEQYF. The CDR3 DNA reads as TGCAGCGCCCTCGGGACAGGGGCCTACGAGCAGTACTTC.

The V gene is TRBV5-1, the J gene TRBJ2-1, with 7 bases lining up with TRBD1. V shed 4 bases and J 1 base; nucleotides not matched to a gene: 5. The CDR3 covers 15 residues. From germline, CDR1 is SGHRS and CDR2 YFSETQ. The CDR3 spells CASSGTEDSYNEQFF. DNA for the CDR3: TGCGCCAGCAGCGGGACAGAGGATTCCTACAATGAGCAGTTCTTC.

The chain uses TRBV13 and TRBJ2-7, with D maybe TRBD2 (6 bases). CDR3 length: 14 residues. V was clipped by 4 bases and J by 0 bases, with 10 bases between them. Germline V gene sequence: CDR1 PRHDT, CDR2 FYEKMQ (reference sequence). CDR3 protein: CASSSPGGSYEQYF. CDR3 nucleotide sequence: TGTGCCAGCAGCTCCCCCGGGGGCTCCTACGAGCAGTACTTC.

This clone occurred once. CDR3 in DNA: TGTGCCAGTAGTATGATTCGAAAGCCAAAAGAGCAGTACTTC. Translated: CASSMIRKPKEQYF. The J gene is TRBJ2-7, the V gene TRBV19, with D uncertain. The V gene's germline CDR1 is LNHDA and CDR2 SQIVND (reference sequence). V was shortened by 3 bases and J by 7 bases, with 16 bases between the two germline ends. The CDR3 consists of 14 residues.

The table lists this clone with a few counts. The CDR3 is CATSRDRHRSGNEQFF. DNA of the CDR3: TGTGCCACCAGCAGAGATCGTCATAGGTCAGGCAATGAGCAGTTCTTC. This chain links TRBV15 with TRBJ2-1; D gene unclear. CDR1 LNHNV and CDR2 YYDKDF come from the germline V gene (reference sequence). This CDR3 region has 16 residues. Trimming took off 0 bases at V and 6 bases at J, with 15 bases between the two ends.

This clone was found once. The chain carries TRBV10-2 and TRBJ1-1; possible D gene TRBD1, 5 bases. V lost 6 bases and J lost 0, with 17 bases in between. The CDR3 extends over 16 amino acids. Per the germline V gene, CDR1 is WSHSY and CDR2 is SAAADI. CDR3 sequence reads: CASSVGGGKMNTEAFF. The CDR3 nucleotides are TGCGCCAGCAGCGTCGGGGGGGGAAAAATGAACACTGAAGCTTTCTTT.

The chain links TRBV9 to TRBJ2-5; weak D call: TRBD1 (6 bases). Between the trimmed V and J ends, which lost 0 bases and 5 bases, there was a span of 14 bases. Germline V gene lookup returns CDR1 SGDLS and CDR2 YYNGEE. CDR3 length: 15 amino acids. CDR3 sequence: CASSVEAGDGETQYF. The CDR3 region has the DNA TGTGCCAGCAGCGTAGAGGCAGGGGACGGGGAGACCCAGTACTTC.

This clone has only one observation. The CDR3 reads CASGQAIGEKLFF. DNA of the CDR3: TGTGCCTCGGGACAGGCGATTGGGGAAAAACTGTTTTTT. This chain links TRBV30 with TRBJ1-4; 8 bases align to TRBD1. This CDR3 has 13 residues. Germline V gene lookup returns CDR1 GTSNPN and CDR2 SVGIG (reference sequence). The trim removed 7 bases at V and 8 bases at J, leaving 9 bases unmatched. The variable domain in full, with the rest retrieved from reference TRBV30 and TRBJ1-4, is SQTIHQWPATLVQPVGSPLSLECTVEGTSNPNLYWYRQAAGRGLQLLFYSVGIGQISSEVPQNLSASRPQDRQFILSSKKLLLSDSGFYLCASGQAIGEKLFFGSGTQLSVL.

V and J are TRBV6-5 and TRBJ2-7; TRBD1 aligns across 9 bases. The CDR3 spans 15 residues. V was pared by 5 bases and J by 6 bases, with 11 bases of the junction left unmatched. Germline loops: CDR1 MNHEY, CDR2 SVGAGI. The CDR3 loop is CASSPFGTGHIEQYF. Here the CDR3 DNA reads TGTGCCAGCAGTCCCTTCGGGACAGGGCATATCGAGCAGTACTTC.

This clone was observed a single time. This chain joins TRBV5-6 and TRBJ1-1; the D is unclear. Germline V CDR1 and CDR2: SGHDT, YYEEEE. Trimming removed 0 bases at V and 1 base at J, with 4 bases between. The CDR3 loop spans 13 amino acids. The CDR3 DNA reads TGTGCCAGCAGCTTGGAGCGGAACACTGAAGCTTTCTTT. This translates into CASSLERNTEAFF. Together with reference TRBV5-6 and TRBJ1-1, the CDR3 gives the full variable domain: DAGVTQSPTHLIKTRGQQVTLRCSPKSGHDTVSWYQQALGQGPQFIFQYYEEEERQRGNFPDRFSGHQFPNYSSELNVNALLLGDSALYLCASSLERNTEAFFGQGTRLTVV.

The rearrangement joins TRBV5-1 to TRBJ1-1; TRBD1 matches at 7 bases. Germline V gives CDR1 SGHRS, CDR2 YFSETQ. V trimming: 5 bases; J trimming: 3 bases; junction bases outside the gene matches: 10. The CDR3 totals 15 residues. The CDR3 sequence: CASRNDRVGDTEAFF. The DNA for the CDR3 is TGCGCCAGCAGGAACGACAGGGTGGGAGACACTGAAGCTTTCTTT.

This clone was observed once. The chain employs TRBV27 and TRBJ2-1; 10 bases match TRBD1. The CDR3 extends over 15 amino acids. The germline V gene has CDR1 MNHEY and CDR2 SMNVEV (reference sequence). The trim removed 8 bases at V and 6 bases at J, leaving 10 bases unmatched. CDR3 residues: CASGPGTGEFNEQFF. The CDR3 DNA reads as TGTGCCAGCGGCCCCGGGACAGGGGAATTCAATGAGCAGTTCTTC.

The J gene is TRBJ1-1, the V gene TRBV19; D perhaps matches TRBD1 (5 bases). Per the germline V gene, CDR1 is LNHDA and CDR2 is SQIVND (reference sequence). The length of the CDR3 is 15 residues. V lost 2 bases and J 3 bases, leaving 13 bases between the germline ends. DNA of the CDR3: TGTGCCAGTAGTATACCGGCAGGGAGGGACACTGAAGCTTTCTTT. It yields the protein CASSIPAGRDTEAFF.

The J gene is TRBJ1-4, the V gene TRBV9; a weak D match, TRBD1 (5 bases). The CDR3 spans 15 residues. Deletions cut 5 bases from V and 3 bases from J, with 14 bases between. Germline V gene lookup returns CDR1 SGDLS and CDR2 YYNGEE. CDR3 loop: CASSSRGGPNEKLFF. The CDR3 DNA follows: TGTGCCAGCAGTAGTAGGGGAGGCCCTAATGAAAAACTGTTTTTT.

The gene calls are TRBV2 and TRBJ2-7; no clear D. The CDR3 is made up of 14 amino acids. Germline CDR1 is SNHLY and CDR2 is FYNNEI. Trimming removed 6 bases from V and 6 bases from J, with 18 bases in between. The CDR3 loop is CASRATPVVREQYF. The DNA of the CDR3 is TGTGCCAGCAGAGCCACCCCCGTAGTCCGCGAGCAGTACTTC.

V is TRBV3-1 (or the pseudogene TRBV3-2) and J is TRBJ2-4; maybe TRBD2 (7 bases). CDR1 and CDR2 (germline): LGHDT, YNNKEL (reference sequence). V was shortened by 2 bases and J by 6 bases, with 20 bases between the two germline ends. The CDR3 consists of 17 residues. The chain's CDR3 is CASSQPREGGSVNIQYF. CDR3 bases: TGTGCCAGCAGCCAACCCAGGGAGGGGGGGTCAGTAAACATTCAGTACTTC.

The V gene is TRBV27, the J gene TRBJ2-1, with D possibly matching TRBD2 (7 bases). V was clipped by 5 bases and J by 5 bases, with 16 bases between them. This CDR3 is 15 amino acids long. Germline V gene data show CDR1 as MNHEY and CDR2 as SMNVEV (reference sequence). The CDR3 DNA is TGTGCCAGCAGTGCGCGGGGGCCCCAAAACAATGAGCAGTTCTTC. Translation: CASSARGPQNNEQFF.